This T cell receptor (beta chain) is from a study of T cells after yellow fever vaccination. Background on the study: SMART-Seq v4 Ultra Low Input served to prepare low-cell-number fractions. Study results and limitations: Clonotypes appearing in both CD4 and CD8 compartments existed, and their share was small. On re-exposure, the response was weaker but peaked faster, at day 5 versus 15.

This clonotype appeared many times. What it binds is unknown. Germline CDR1 and CDR2: SGHRS and YFSETQ. CDR3 length equals 13 residues. V gave up 4 bases and J gave up 2 bases, with 8 bases separating them. Researchers made TCR cDNA using 5'RACE template switching, and this step added a universal primer site and UMIs. TCRdb re-analysed the 5' RACE reads in MiXCR, keeping a single row per CDR3 protein. The sample lists fewer than 150,000 distinct CDR3 sequences, about 7% occurring once. The clonotype comes from a young man who received the YFV17D yellow fever vaccine. The rearrangement joins TRBV5-1 to TRBJ2-3; maybe TRBD2 (5 bases). The input for sequencing was CD4+ T cells sorted from PBMCs, taken roughly 45 days after the first yellow fever vaccination. The CDR3 region is CASSGSNTDTQYF. The DNA for the CDR3 is TGCGCCAGCAGCGGGAGCAACACAGATACGCAGTATTTT.